Below, 31 T cell receptor beta chains from the same sample are listed, as sequenced in a study of graft-versus-host responses after intestinal transplantation. TCRdb keeps only in-frame clones here, not all; method: immunoSEQ multiplex PCR. The data show fewer than 150,000 clones, approximately 94% seen once. Their target antigens are unknown. Sequences were derived from unstimulated CD4+ T cells sorted from spleen or lymph node cells, sampled before intestinal transplant. The receptors derive from a human donor who received an intestinal transplant.

This sequence joins TRBV7-7 and TRBJ2-2; TRBD1 matches at 9 bases. V lost 5 bases to trimming and J lost 6 bases; unmatched junction nucleotides: 7. The CDR3 is made up of 15 amino acids. The germline gives CDR1 SSHAT, CDR2 FNYEAQ (reference sequence). CDR3 DNA: TGTGCCAGCAGCCGGGACAGGGATTTACCCGGGGAGCTGTTTTTT. Protein sequence: CASSRDRDLPGELFF.

The CDR3: CASRQGPDYGYTF. CDR3 DNA: TGTGCCAGCAGACAGGGGCCTGATTATGGCTACACCTTC. The rearrangement links TRBV6-1 to TRBJ1-2, with 7 bases aligning to TRBD1. V shed 6 bases and J 5 bases; nucleotides not matched to a gene: 6. The germline gives CDR1 MNHNS, CDR2 SASEGT. The CDR3 length is 13 residues.

The chain is built from TRBV6-1 and TRBJ1-1, with 8 positions matching TRBD1. J was trimmed by 5 bases and V by 7 bases; bases with no gene match: 9. CDR1 and CDR2 (germline): MNHNS, SASEGT. The CDR3 loop spans 14 amino acids. CDR3 DNA sequence: TGTGCCAGCAAAGGACAGGGATCCGAAACTGAAGCTTTCTTT. Protein: CASKGQGSETEAFF.

V usage is TRBV7-3 and J usage is TRBJ1-2; no clear D gene. CDR1 and CDR2 from the germline V gene are SGHTA and FQGTGA. With 5 bases removed from V and 8 bases from J, the gap between germline ends came to 18 bases. The CDR3 runs to 14 residues. The CDR3 is CASSPSLNTFGYTF. DNA for the CDR3: TGTGCCAGCAGCCCGTCATTGAACACCTTCGGCTACACCTTC.

V is TRBV19 and J is TRBJ1-6; D call uncertain. This CDR3 is built from 14 residues. Germline V gives CDR1 LNHDA, CDR2 SQIVND (reference sequence). V lost 3 bases to trimming and J lost 10 bases, with 13 bases between them. CDR3 sequence reads: CASSIPGSGSPLHF. The CDR3 bases are TGTGCCAGTAGTATTCCTGGCAGTGGGTCACCCCTCCACTTT. Full variable domain (remainder filled in from reference TRBV19 and TRBJ1-6): DGGITQSPKYLFRKEGQNVTLSCEQNLNHDAMYWYRQDPGQGLRLIYYSQIVNDFQKGDIAEGYSVSREKKESFPLTVTSAQKNPTAFYLCASSIPGSGSPLHFGNGTRLTVT.

The CDR3 loop reads CASSERQKTYEQYF. CDR3 nucleotide sequence: TGTGCCAGCAGTGAGCGACAGAAGACCTACGAGCAGTACTTC. The chain has TRBV2 and TRBJ2-7; tentatively, D is TRBD1 (5 bases). With 3 bases removed from V and 2 bases from J, the gap between germline ends came to 11 bases. Per the germline V gene, CDR1 is SNHLY and CDR2 is FYNNEI. This CDR3 has 14 amino acids.

The chain has TRBV6-5 and TRBJ2-3; 7 bases map to TRBD1. The CDR3 loop spans 13 amino acids. Trimming removed 6 bases from V and 4 bases from J; junction bases left unmatched: 4. CDR1 is MNHEY, CDR2 SVGAGI, per germline. CDR3 in amino acids: CASSRRGSDTQYF. The CDR3, as DNA: TGTGCCAGCAGCCGCAGGGGGTCAGATACGCAGTATTTT.

The chain recombines TRBV9 with TRBJ1-2; TRBD1 might be the D (5 bases). Between the trimmed V and J ends, which lost 1 base and 11 bases, there was a span of 18 bases. The V gene's germline CDR1 is SGDLS and CDR2 YYNGEE. This CDR3 has 14 amino acids. DNA for the CDR3: TGTGCCAGCAGCGTATCGGCGAGGGGAGAAGGATACACCTTC. The encoded protein is CASSVSARGEGYTF.

J is TRBJ2-7 and V is TRBV5-1; 14 nucleotides align to TRBD2. With 1 base clipped from V and 3 bases from J, the junction kept 9 bases outside the gene matches. The CDR3 has 18 residues. Germline V gene lookup returns CDR1 SGHRS and CDR2 YFSETQ. The CDR3 DNA follows: TGCGCCAGCAGCTTGAGGACTAGCGGGGGGTCCTTAATCTACGAGCAGTACTTC. Its protein product is CASSLRTSGGSLIYEQYF.

V is TRBV11-2 and J is TRBJ1-2, with D maybe TRBD1 (6 bases). Germline CDR1 is SGHAT and CDR2 is FQNNGV. Deletions cut 2 bases from V and 8 bases from J, with 12 bases between. The CDR3 consists of 13 residues. The CDR3 DNA follows: TGTGCCAGCAGCTTACAGGGGCGGGACGGCTACACCTTC. Its protein product is CASSLQGRDGYTF.

CDR3 region: CASSVRGLGTEAFF. CDR3 coding DNA: TGTGCCAGCAGCGTCAGGGGCCTGGGGACTGAAGCTTTCTTT. The gene calls are TRBV7-2 and TRBJ1-1; D might be TRBD1 (6 bases). Per germline, CDR1 SGHTA and CDR2 FQGNSA. This CDR3 region has 14 residues. The ends were cut back, 5 bases at V and 5 bases at J, with 15 bases in the middle.

V and J are TRBV7-6 and TRBJ1-6; 8 nucleotides match TRBD1. CDR1 and CDR2 from the germline V gene are SGHVS and FNYEAQ. V shed 6 bases, J shed 9 bases, and the junction held 10 bases outside the gene matches. The CDR3 contains 15 residues. The chain's CDR3 is CASSFDQGAGSPLHF. CDR3 bases: TGTGCCAGCAGTTTTGACCAGGGGGCTGGTTCACCCCTCCACTTT.

The chain recombines TRBV5-5 with TRBJ2-7; D is possibly TRBD2 (5 bases). This CDR3 region has 14 residues. The V gene's germline CDR1 is SGHKS and CDR2 YYEKEE (reference sequence). Trimming pared 4 bases from V and 1 base from J, leaving 12 bases between. Here the CDR3 DNA reads TGTGCCAGCAGCCCAAAAGGCGGGTCCTACGAGCAGTACTTC. This gives the protein CASSPKGGSYEQYF.

The count of this clone is one. The rearrangement uses TRBV18 and TRBJ1-5; TRBD1 is a possible D gene (5 bases). The V gene's germline CDR1 is KGHSH and CDR2 LQKENI. CDR3 size: 15 residues. The V and J ends lost 5 bases and 7 bases respectively, with 18 bases between them. The CDR3 protein is CASSSQDGVNQPQHF. CDR3 nucleotide sequence: TGTGCCAGCTCATCACAGGATGGGGTAAACCAGCCCCAGCATTTT.

V is TRBV30 and J is TRBJ2-3; no firm D call. The CDR3 extends over 11 amino acids. V gave up 3 bases and J gave up 8 bases, with 9 bases separating them. CDR1 and CDR2 from the germline V gene are GTSNPN and SVGIG (reference sequence). The CDR3 nucleotides read TGTGCCTGGAGCAGTCCTGGTACGCAGTATTTT. Amino acid sequence: CAWSSPGTQYF.

This clone was observed once. V gene TRBV30 combines with J gene TRBJ1-2; no clear D. Germline CDR1 is GTSNPN and CDR2 is SVGIG (reference sequence). V lost 0 bases to trimming and J lost 1 base, with 12 bases between them. The CDR3 length is 15 residues. DNA for the CDR3: TGTGCCTGGAGTGTACCGGGGTTGGGTAACTATGGCTACACCTTC. It yields the protein CAWSVPGLGNYGYTF.

This chain connects TRBV5-4 to TRBJ2-1; 10 nucleotides agree with TRBD2. The germline V gene has CDR1 SGHNT and CDR2 YYREEE (reference sequence). The CDR3 totals 14 residues. J lost 8 bases, V lost 9 bases, and 11 bases had no gene match. The CDR3 DNA is TGTGCCACCTCGCGAGCGGGGGGGATGGATGAGCAGTTCTTC. Translating gives CATSRAGGMDEQFF.

J is TRBJ2-6 and V is TRBV4-1, with 7 bases aligning to TRBD1. Trimming cost V 5 bases and J 0 bases; bases outside gene matches: 10. Per the germline V gene, CDR1 is MGHRA and CDR2 is YSYEKL. This CDR3 contains 18 residues. The DNA of the CDR3 is TGCGCCAGCAGCTCTAGACAGGGATCCCTCTCTGGGGCCAACGTCCTGACTTTC. Its protein product is CASSSRQGSLSGANVLTF.

The rearrangement joins TRBV5-1 to TRBJ2-1; D unclear. The CDR3 sequence is 12 residues long. Germline lookup yields CDR1 SGHRS and CDR2 YFSETQ. V lost 0 bases, J lost 8 bases, and 6 bases lay in between. In DNA, the CDR3 is TGCGCCAGCAGCTTGGAAGGACATGAGCAGTTCTTC. Translating gives CASSLEGHEQFF.

The rearrangement uses TRBV5-1 and TRBJ2-5; D remains unclear. Germline V CDR1 and CDR2: SGHRS, YFSETQ. The CDR3 is made up of 16 amino acids. V was clipped by 0 bases and J by 4 bases, with 16 bases between them. CDR3 nucleotides: TGCGCCAGCAGCTTGGCTGTTACCCACATAGGAGAGACCCAGTACTTC. Protein product: CASSLAVTHIGETQYF.

The V gene is TRBV7-9, the J gene TRBJ2-3; D remains unclear. The CDR3 has 11 residues. Trimming took 5 bases from V and 5 from J, leaving 5 bases between them. Germline V gene lookup returns CDR1 SEHNR and CDR2 FQNEAQ (reference sequence). The CDR3 loop is CASSRLDTQYF. DNA of the CDR3: TGTGCCAGCAGCCGACTAGATACGCAGTATTTT.

V usage is TRBV10-2 and J usage is TRBJ2-7; a weak D match, TRBD2 (6 bases). The CDR3 has 15 amino acids. The germline gives CDR1 WSHSY, CDR2 SAAADI. V was cut by 2 bases and J by 4 bases, with 15 bases left in between. In DNA, the CDR3 is TGCGCCAGCAGTGAGCCGGCCCGGGAGAGGTACGAGCAGTACTTC. Translation: CASSEPARERYEQYF.

About this clone itself: The same CDR3 arises from other DNA sequences in this sample as well. The V and J genes are TRBV29-1 and TRBJ1-1; no clear D. CDR1 is SQVTM, CDR2 ANQGSEA, per germline. Trimming took 6 bases from V and 0 from J, leaving 11 bases between them. CDR3 length: 13 amino acids. CDR3: CSVEGRVNTEAFF. The CDR3 DNA sequence: TGCAGCGTGGAGGGTAGGGTGAACACTGAAGCTTTCTTT.

CDR3: CASSLDAGADTQYF. The DNA for the CDR3 is TGTGCCAGCAGCTTGGATGCGGGGGCAGATACGCAGTATTTT. This chain connects TRBV5-4 to TRBJ2-3, with 7 bases that match TRBD2. The CDR3 is 14 residues long. With V trimmed by 0 bases and J by 4 bases, 2 bases remained unmatched. The germline CDR1 and CDR2 sequences are SGHNT and YYREEE (reference sequence).

This chain links TRBV19 with TRBJ2-2; D unresolved. This CDR3 is built from 17 residues. V lost 3 bases and J 0 bases, leaving 14 bases between the germline ends. Germline CDR1 reads LNHDA; CDR2 reads SQIVND (reference sequence). CDR3 in amino acids: CASSISNSLTNTGELFF. Written as DNA, the CDR3 is TGTGCCAGTAGTATTTCCAACAGTTTAACGAACACCGGGGAGCTGTTTTTT.

The chain employs TRBV6-6 and TRBJ1-4; D remains ambiguous. Germline V gives CDR1 MNHNY, CDR2 SVGAGI (reference sequence). This CDR3 has 13 amino acids. V was shortened by 7 bases and J by 8 bases, with 14 bases between the two germline ends. CDR3 region: CASTQPPPEKLFF. CDR3 nucleotides: TGTGCCAGCACACAACCGCCTCCGGAAAAACTGTTTTTT.

The genes are TRBV7-9 and TRBJ1-4, with D perhaps TRBD1 (6 bases). The CDR3 is made up of 13 amino acids. Per the germline V gene, CDR1 is SEHNR and CDR2 is FQNEAQ (reference sequence). Trimming took off 5 bases at V and 7 bases at J, with 11 bases between the two ends. In nucleotides, the CDR3 is TGTGCCAGCAGCGCACCACAGGGTGAAAAACTGTTTTTT. Translating it yields CASSAPQGEKLFF.

The J gene is TRBJ2-5, the V gene TRBV6-4; either TRBD1 or TRBD2 may supply D (5 bases each). The CDR3 runs 16 residues. The V and J ends lost 2 bases and 1 base respectively, with 14 bases between them. Germline CDR1 and CDR2: MRHNA and SNTAGT. In DNA form, the CDR3 reads TGTGCCAGCAGTGACGGGGGACCAAGCGTCCAAGAGACCCAGTACTTC. Translating gives CASSDGGPSVQETQYF.

The chain is built from TRBV29-1 and TRBJ2-3; 7 bases map to TRBD1. CDR1 SQVTM and CDR2 ANQGSEA come from the germline V gene. The CDR3 totals 13 residues. The V and J ends lost 3 bases and 1 base, in that order; junction bases with no gene match: 1. The CDR3 DNA reads as TGCAGCGTTGAGGGACAGCGCACAGATACGCAGTATTTT. Protein: CSVEGQRTDTQYF.

Notes on this clone: The junction departs from the called germline gene at one end, perhaps through a read error. V usage is TRBV5-4 and J usage is TRBJ1-1; D gene uncertain. CDR1 is SGHNT, CDR2 YYREEE, per germline (reference sequence). The CDR3 is 12 residues long. CDR3 sequence (DNA): TGTGCCAGCAGCTTGGATGGCACTAAAGCTTTCTTT. Protein product: CASSLDGTKAFF.

The rearrangement joins TRBV15 to TRBJ1-1; perhaps TRBD1 as D (5 bases). The CDR3 has 14 residues. In germline, CDR1 is LNHNV, CDR2 YYDKDF (reference sequence). Trimming took off 4 bases at V and 6 bases at J, with 15 bases between the two ends. CDR3 residues: CATSTVQGRAEAFF. The CDR3 nucleotides read TGTGCCACCAGCACCGTTCAGGGCCGGGCTGAAGCTTTCTTT.